These T cell receptor beta chains were read from a single sample in a study of Ad26.COV2.S vaccination and SARS-CoV-2 variants. The table came from immunoSEQ multiplex PCR; TCRdb's copy has only in-frame clones and leaves some out. The table lists 380,000 or so clones, about four fifths of them singletons. The material was peripheral blood, obtained in a trial of Ad26.COV2.S vaccine versus placebo. Receptors were obtained from a person aged 18-65 years who received the Ad26.COV2.S COVID-19 vaccine or a placebo. The CDR3 runs from the conserved cysteine through the conserved F or W. The D gene is left open where the match is weak.

v_gene	len	d_gene	j_gene	CDR3aa
TRBV7-3	13	-	TRBJ1-1	CASSHGQYAEAFF
TRBV6-5	15	-	TRBJ2-4	CASSYEGIAKNIQYF
TRBV6-5	14	-	TRBJ1-2	CASRTRNADYGYTF
TRBV7-2	16	-	TRBJ1-1	CASRPSGDLMNTEAFF
TRBV9	17	-	TRBJ1-5	CASSLIRGLPSNQPQHF
TRBV4-1	16	-	TRBJ2-5	CASSHPLDRDAGTQYF
TRBV18	13	TRBD1	TRBJ1-1	CASSPWTGVEAFF
TRBV5-4	14	TRBD1	TRBJ1-6	CASSFGTDNSPLHF
TRBV5-4	14	TRBD2	TRBJ2-7	CASSDAGLAAEQYF
TRBV7-2	16	-	TRBJ1-2	CASSLEGRTASGGYTF
TRBV5-1	14	-	TRBJ1-2	CASSSVLANYGYTF
TRBV5-1	14	TRBD1	TRBJ2-5	CASSSTGGEETQYF
TRBV5-4	16	-	TRBJ2-2	CASSAYGNRGTGELFF
TRBV19	11	-	TRBJ1-2	CASKGDSRYTF
TRBV4-1	11	-	TRBJ1-4	CASSRERILFF
TRBV9	15	TRBD1	TRBJ1-1	CASSKGQGRNTEAFF
TRBV9	14	-	TRBJ1-6	CASSLGQYNSPLHF
TRBV13	15	TRBD1	TRBJ1-6	CASSLVDREGSPLHF
TRBV7-2	12	-	TRBJ2-1	CASSKQGNEQFF
TRBV7-9	14	-	TRBJ1-6	CASTGQIGDSPLHF
TRBV27	14	-	TRBJ1-6	CASSPRGGWSPLHF
TRBV5-4	15	-	TRBJ2-7	CASSRGRGAPGEQYF
TRBV7-9	17	-	TRBJ2-3	CASSLGSEGSHTDTQYF
TRBV18	15	-	TRBJ2-1	CASSPPVFRAGSQFF
TRBV7-6	15	-	TRBJ2-7	CASSFQPSPIGEQYF
TRBV6-2/TRBV6-3	16	-	TRBJ1-5	CASSYDGLYSNQPQHF
TRBV2	16	-	TRBJ2-3	CASSPSRQGSADTQYF
TRBV4-3	15	-	TRBJ2-7	CASSQEAGYPYEQYF
TRBV11-3	14	-	TRBJ2-3	CASSPFLSTDTQYF
TRBV6-5	15	-	TRBJ1-2	CASARGGATNYGYTF
TRBV5-1	17	-	TRBJ1-1	CASSPGEGGFMNTEAFF
TRBV3-1/TRBV3-2	11	-	TRBJ1-1	CASSQDGDAFF
TRBV5-5	14	-	TRBJ2-3	CASSRYGDTDTQYF
TRBV6-5	13	-	TRBJ1-2	CASSRAAPYGYTF
TRBV5-1	14	-	TRBJ2-7	CASSATAPSYEQYF
TRBV5-1	13	-	TRBJ1-1	CASSLRGNTEAFF
TRBV18	17	TRBD1	TRBJ1-4	CASSPPGAGQGNEKLFF
TRBV7-2	15	-	TRBJ2-1	CASSLRLSSYNEQFF
TRBV30	14	-	TRBJ2-7	CAWSVPDGNYEQYF
TRBV13	12	-	TRBJ1-2	CASSPRGGGYTF
TRBV9	16	-	TRBJ1-2	CASSAGWRLEIDGYTF
TRBV24-1	15	-	TRBJ1-6	CATSDLTGTNSPLHF
TRBV7-9	16	-	TRBJ1-2	CASSQLVGRYYLSYTF
TRBV6-2/TRBV6-3	12	-	TRBJ1-2	CASSPGYYGYTF
TRBV5-4	12	-	TRBJ2-3	CASSLTSDTQYF
TRBV5-1	15	TRBD1	TRBJ1-2	CASSLLDRVAGGYTF
TRBV3-1/TRBV3-2	12	-	TRBJ1-1	CASSQVSTEAFF
TRBV7-2	14	-	TRBJ2-7	CASSLDSARGEQYF
TRBV6-6	16	TRBD2	TRBJ2-1	CASIIRAGAFYNEQFF
TRBV27	13	-	TRBJ1-5	CASSLNTGLPQHF
TRBV6-5	14	-	TRBJ1-1	CASSYSITGHEAFF
TRBV27	15	TRBD2	TRBJ2-7	CASSSSGTRLYEQYF
TRBV3-1/TRBV3-2	12	-	TRBJ1-1	CASRPRGTEAFF
TRBV3-1/TRBV3-2	14	TRBD1	TRBJ1-2	CASSQRDRDYGYTF
TRBV3-1/TRBV3-2	14	-	TRBJ1-5	CASSLRGGNQPQHF
TRBV7-2	14	-	TRBJ1-2	CASSITTGLSGYTF
TRBV27	13	-	TRBJ1-2	CASSPRGRGGYTF
TRBV10-3	18	TRBD2	TRBJ2-3	CAISEGFLTSRGADTQYF
TRBV6-5	14	-	TRBJ2-1	CASSLHKGAGRTFF